The 18 T cell receptor beta chains below all came from one sample that was sequenced in a study of cytomegalovirus exposure and HLA in healthy donors (dated by TCRdb to about 2017). The library was obtained by the immunoSEQ multiplex PCR assay. The multiplex PCR relied on a mix of 60 forward primers for TCR Vbeta segments and 13 reverse primers for TCR Jbeta segments. TCRdb limited this immuneACCESS table to in-frame rearrangements with V and J called. A share of clones is missing; checked studies link under half to unresolved V genes, and the rest is unexplained. For this sample the table gives some 200,000 clones, of which around three quarters were detected only once. Of the sample, about 2.5% is held by the ten largest clones. Sequenced material: PBMCs. The receptors were gathered from a woman between 50 and 59 years old in good health and CMV-seronegative.

The chain recombines TRBV7-2 with TRBJ1-3, with D tentatively TRBD1 (6 bases). The CDR3 is 15 amino acids. Germline V CDR1 and CDR2: SGHTA, FQGNSA. V was trimmed by 4 bases and J by 1 base, leaving 11 bases between them. For the CDR3, the DNA is TGTGCCAGCAGCTGGCCACAGGGTTCTGGAAACACCATATATTTT. It encodes CASSWPQGSGNTIYF.

The J gene is TRBJ2-1, the V gene TRBV4-3; D is possibly TRBD2 (6 bases). Germline assignment: CDR1 LGHNA and CDR2 YSLEER. Trimming left V 0 bases short and J 8 bases short, with 17 bases between. The CDR3 has 16 amino acids. The DNA for the CDR3 is TGCGCCAGCAGCCAAGACTCCGGGGGAACAGGATATGAGCAGTTCTTC. Residues: CASSQDSGGTGYEQFF.

Points on this clone: A junction end diverges from the germline sequence, so it may reflect a read error. The chain carries TRBV19 and TRBJ2-3; TRBD1 matches 10 bases. Germline CDR1 is LNHDA and CDR2 is SQIVND (reference sequence). The CDR3 runs to 14 residues. This chain's CDR3 is CASSIGQGVDTQYF. CDR3 DNA sequence: TGTGCCAGTAGCATAGGACAGGGGGTGGATACGCAGTATTTT.

The chain recombines TRBV7-2 with TRBJ1-6; no reliable D call. The CDR3 consists of 16 residues. Germline CDR1 and CDR2: SGHTA and FQGNSA. Trimming removed 5 bases at V and 1 base at J, with 12 bases between. Here the CDR3 DNA reads TGTGCCAGCAGCCCTGCCCGGGGATCCTATAATTCACCCCTCCACTTT. This translates into CASSPARGSYNSPLHF.

This clone was detected only once. The CDR3 loop is CASSWGQGVGTDTQYF. CDR3 bases: TGTGCCAGCAGCTGGGGACAGGGAGTGGGCACAGATACGCAGTATTTT. The V call is TRBV7-3, the J call TRBJ2-3; 9 bases fit TRBD1. Trimming cost V 4 bases and J 1 base; bases outside gene matches: 6. Germline-derived CDR1 and CDR2 are SGHTA and FQGTGA. This CDR3 is 16 amino acids long.

Note on this clone: This sample also contains other DNA sequences that code for the same CDR3. The chain has TRBV4-3 and TRBJ2-2; D perhaps matches TRBD1 (6 bases). V was trimmed by 3 bases and J by 4 bases, leaving 18 bases between them. This CDR3 contains 17 residues. CDR1 and CDR2 from the germline V gene are LGHNA and YSLEER. The CDR3 nucleotides read TGCGCCAGCAGCCAGGATGGCCAGGGGCTCGGCACCGGGGAGCTGTTTTTT. It specifies CASSQDGQGLGTGELFF.

The chain carries TRBV28 and TRBJ2-7, with unresolved D. The V end lost 6 bases, the J end lost 2 bases, and 8 bases lay between the germline ends. The CDR3 spans 12 residues. Germline values: CDR1 MDHEN, CDR2 SYDVKM. In nucleotides, the CDR3 is TGTGCCAGCAGCTCCGGTACCTACGAGCAGTACTTC. It translates to CASSSGTYEQYF.

This sequence joins TRBV19 and TRBJ1-4, with D hard to call. From germline, CDR1 is LNHDA and CDR2 SQIVND (reference sequence). Trimming took 8 bases from V and 1 from J, leaving 8 bases between them. The CDR3 is 13 residues long. This chain's CDR3 is CASSRGTNEKLFF. The CDR3 DNA reads as TGTGCCAGTTCACGGGGAACTAATGAAAAACTGTTTTTT.

The rearrangement links TRBV7-8 to TRBJ1-5; D is ambiguous. The CDR3 has 13 amino acids. Trimming stripped 0 bases from V and 12 bases from J, with 12 bases between. CDR1 is SGHVS, CDR2 FQNEAQ, per germline. The CDR3 DNA reads TGTGCCAGCAGCTTAGCCCTGGTGGGGAGCCAGCATTTT. Its protein product is CASSLALVGSQHF.

The genes are TRBV27 and TRBJ2-3; 7 positions agree with TRBD1. This CDR3 has 16 residues. Trimming at V came to 5 bases and at J to 5 bases, leaving 13 bases not matched to a gene. Per germline, CDR1 MNHEY and CDR2 SMNVEV (reference sequence). The CDR3, as DNA: TGTGCCAGCAGTAGGGTCCGGAAACAGGGGCAAGATACGCAGTATTTT. It codes for CASSRVRKQGQDTQYF.

J is TRBJ2-6 and V is TRBV19; D may be TRBD1 (6 bases). The CDR3 sequence is 17 residues long. The germline V and J ends were trimmed by 4 bases and 0 bases, with 13 bases remaining between them. Germline CDR1 is LNHDA and CDR2 is SQIVND (reference sequence). The CDR3 DNA is TGTGCCAGTAGTAGTGGGGGCTCCCACTCTGGGGCCAACGTCCTGACTTTC. Protein product: CASSSGGSHSGANVLTF.

The chain uses TRBV11-2 and TRBJ1-5; TRBD1 aligns across 7 bases. This CDR3 is built from 14 residues. The ends lost 5 bases at V and 3 bases at J; junction bases unmatched: 4. CDR1 is SGHAT and CDR2 is FQNNGV in the germline V gene. The CDR3 loop reads CASSAGTANQPQHF. The CDR3 DNA reads TGTGCCAGCAGCGCCGGGACAGCCAATCAGCCCCAGCATTTT.

The CDR3 spells CASSQVGSGTFGLTDTQYF. CDR3 sequence (DNA): TGTGCCAGCAGCCAAGTTGGTAGCGGCACGTTCGGCCTCACAGATACGCAGTATTTT. V is TRBV14 and J is TRBJ2-3, with D possibly being TRBD2 (6 bases). Germline V gives CDR1 SGHDN, CDR2 FVKESK. The V and J ends lost 1 base and 2 bases respectively, with 22 bases between them. The CDR3 is 19 residues long. Complete variable domain (other parts from reference TRBV14 and TRBJ2-3): EAGVTQFPSHSVIEKGQTVTLRCDPISGHDNLYWYRRVMGKEIKFLLHFVKESKQDESGMPNNRFLAERTGGTYSTLKVQPAELEDSGVYFCASSQVGSGTFGLTDTQYFGPGTRLTVL.

The chain has TRBV28 and TRBJ2-7; 7 bases are shared with TRBD1. V shed 3 bases, J shed 0 bases, and the junction held 2 bases outside the gene matches. The germline gives CDR1 MDHEN, CDR2 SYDVKM. CDR3 length: 14 residues. Written as DNA, the CDR3 is TGTGCCAGCAGTTTGACAGGGAACTCCTACGAGCAGTACTTC. Translated, it gives CASSLTGNSYEQYF.

The rearrangement uses TRBV7-2 and TRBJ2-7, with 9 nucleotides matching TRBD1. The ends lost 2 bases at V and 4 bases at J; junction bases unmatched: 6. The length of the CDR3 is 15 residues. CDR1 is SGHTA and CDR2 is FQGNSA in the germline V gene. The CDR3 nucleotides are TGTGCCAGCAGCTTACTCACAGGGGGCAGGTACGAGCAGTACTTC. This sequence encodes CASSLLTGGRYEQYF.

V is TRBV15 and J is TRBJ2-7; TRBD1 matches at 9 bases. The CDR3 has 15 amino acids. Germline V gives CDR1 LNHNV, CDR2 YYDKDF (reference sequence). Trimming took 0 bases from V and 4 from J; bases not matched to a gene: 4. CDR3 amino acids: CATSREGTGSYEQYF. As DNA, the CDR3 is TGTGCCACCAGCAGAGAAGGGACAGGGTCATACGAGCAGTACTTC.

J is TRBJ2-3 and V is TRBV5-1; 11 nucleotides align to TRBD2. The V and J ends lost 5 bases and 0 bases, in that order; junction bases with no gene match: 2. CDR3 length: 15 residues. Germline lookup yields CDR1 SGHRS and CDR2 YFSETQ. The CDR3 DNA is TGCGCCAGCAGGACTAGCGGGACTAGCACAGATACGCAGTATTTT. This encodes CASRTSGTSTDTQYF. The variable domain in full, with the rest retrieved from reference TRBV5-1 and TRBJ2-3, is KAGVTQTPRYLIKTRGQQVTLSCSPISGHRSVSWYQQTPGQGLQFLFEYFSETQRNKGNFPGRFSGRQFSNSRSEMNVSTLELGDSALYLCASRTSGTSTDTQYFGPGTRLTVL.

V gene TRBV30 combines with J gene TRBJ1-2, with 8 nucleotides matching TRBD1. Trimming cost V 2 bases and J 2 bases; bases outside gene matches: 4. In germline, CDR1 is GTSNPN, CDR2 SVGIG (reference sequence). CDR3 length: 14 residues. CDR3 amino acids: CAWSTRQGNYGYTF. The CDR3 DNA follows: TGTGCCTGGAGTACAAGACAGGGGAACTATGGCTACACCTTC. Full variable domain (remainder filled in from reference TRBV30 and TRBJ1-2): SQTIHQWPATLVQPVGSPLSLECTVEGTSNPNLYWYRQAAGRGLQLLFYSVGIGQISSEVPQNLSASRPQDRQFILSSKKLLLSDSGFYLCAWSTRQGNYGYTFGSGTRLTVV.